This T cell receptor beta chain stems from a study of T cell responses to AZD1222 COVID-19 vaccine. Study background: Investigators merged groups given second doses at roughly 4 or roughly 12 weeks.

Of note for this clone: The antigen remains unidentified.

Sequenced by immunoSEQ multiplex PCR; TCRdb stores in-frame clones only, minus some. The sample lists some 120,000 clones, around nine tenths occurring once. V was clipped by 6 bases and J by 0 bases, with 18 bases between them. Germline assignment: CDR1 SGDLS and CDR2 YYNGEE. This CDR3 region has 16 residues. The study's findings and limits: Spike-specific TCR repertoires showed rising breadth and depth after two AZD1222 doses. Donors, mostly white British, included more females; clonal diversity was possibly underestimated.

Sequenced material: peripheral blood, taken on day 0 of AZD1222 vaccination. The sequence was collected from an adult in good health. The chain has TRBV9 and TRBJ1-1, with D maybe TRBD1 (5 bases). The CDR3: CASNRGSGGMNTEAFF. In nucleotides, the CDR3 is TGTGCCAGCAACCGGGGAAGTGGGGGAATGAACACTGAAGCTTTCTTT.